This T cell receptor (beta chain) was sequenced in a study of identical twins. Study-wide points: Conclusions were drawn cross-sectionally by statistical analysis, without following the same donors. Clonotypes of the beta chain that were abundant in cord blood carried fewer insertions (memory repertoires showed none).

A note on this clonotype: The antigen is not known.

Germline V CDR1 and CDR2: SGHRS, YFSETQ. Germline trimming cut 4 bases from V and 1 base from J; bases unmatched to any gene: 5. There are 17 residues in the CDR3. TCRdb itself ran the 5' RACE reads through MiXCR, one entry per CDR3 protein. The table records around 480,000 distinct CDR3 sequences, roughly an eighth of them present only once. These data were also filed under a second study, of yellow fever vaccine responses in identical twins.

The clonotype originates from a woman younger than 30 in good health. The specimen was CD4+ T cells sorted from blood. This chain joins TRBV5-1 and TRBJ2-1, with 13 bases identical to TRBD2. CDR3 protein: CASSDGLAGVSYNEQFF. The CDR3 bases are TGCGCCAGCAGCGACGGACTAGCGGGAGTTTCCTACAATGAGCAGTTCTTC.